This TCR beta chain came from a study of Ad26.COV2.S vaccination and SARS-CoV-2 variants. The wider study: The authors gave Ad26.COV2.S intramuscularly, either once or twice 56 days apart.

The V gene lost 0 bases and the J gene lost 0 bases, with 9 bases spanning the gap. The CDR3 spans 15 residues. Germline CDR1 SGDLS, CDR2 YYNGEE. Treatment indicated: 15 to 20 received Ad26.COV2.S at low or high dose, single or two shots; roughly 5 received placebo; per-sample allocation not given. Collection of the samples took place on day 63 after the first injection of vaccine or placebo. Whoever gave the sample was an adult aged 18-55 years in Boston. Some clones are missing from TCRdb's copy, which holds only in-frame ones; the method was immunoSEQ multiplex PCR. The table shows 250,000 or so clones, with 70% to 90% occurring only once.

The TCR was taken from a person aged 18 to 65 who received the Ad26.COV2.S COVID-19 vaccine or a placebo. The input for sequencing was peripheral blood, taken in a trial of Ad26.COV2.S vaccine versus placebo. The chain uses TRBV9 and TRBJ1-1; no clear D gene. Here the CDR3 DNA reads TGTGCCAGCAGCGTAGGGCCGAGTATGAACACTGAAGCTTTCTTT. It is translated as CASSVGPSMNTEAFF.